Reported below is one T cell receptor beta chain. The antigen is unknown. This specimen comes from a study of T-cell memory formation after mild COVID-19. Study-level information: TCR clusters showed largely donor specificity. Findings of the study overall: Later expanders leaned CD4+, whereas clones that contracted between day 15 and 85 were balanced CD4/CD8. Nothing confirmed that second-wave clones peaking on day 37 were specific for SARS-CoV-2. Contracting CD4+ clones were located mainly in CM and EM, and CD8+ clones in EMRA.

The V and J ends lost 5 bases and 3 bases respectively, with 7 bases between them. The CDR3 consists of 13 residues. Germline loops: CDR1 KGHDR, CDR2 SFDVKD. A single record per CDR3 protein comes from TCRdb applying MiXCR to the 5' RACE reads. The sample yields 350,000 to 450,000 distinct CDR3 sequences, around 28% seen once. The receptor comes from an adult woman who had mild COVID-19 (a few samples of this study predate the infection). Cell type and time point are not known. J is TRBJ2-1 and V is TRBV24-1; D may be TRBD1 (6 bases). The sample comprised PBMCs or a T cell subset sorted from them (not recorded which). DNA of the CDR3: TGTGCCACCAGTGCAGGGGACTACAATGAGCAGTTCTTC. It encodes CATSAGDYNEQFF.